Described below is a single T cell receptor (beta chain) sequence and its context. Antigen unknown. This sample was taken from a study of cytomegalovirus exposure and HLA in healthy donors. Study-level results: Fewer than 200 TCR beta chains were listed as cytomegalovirus-associated.

Trimming left V 0 bases short and J 2 bases short, with 8 bases between. This CDR3 is 14 amino acids long. Germline V lookup: CDR1 KGHSH, CDR2 LQKENI. The protocol was immunoSEQ multiplex PCR, while the TCRdb copy is restricted to in-frame clones and leaves out a portion. Altogether about 400,000 clones are present, roughly 90% being singletons, with the ten largest covering roughly 0.8%. This chain links TRBV18 with TRBJ2-7, with D unresolved. This sequence originates from a woman aged 18-29 years in good health and CMV-seronegative. Sequenced material: PBMCs. CDR3 DNA: TGTGCCAGCTCACCACCTAGCATTGCCTACGAGCAGTACTTC. The encoded protein is CASSPPSIAYEQYF.